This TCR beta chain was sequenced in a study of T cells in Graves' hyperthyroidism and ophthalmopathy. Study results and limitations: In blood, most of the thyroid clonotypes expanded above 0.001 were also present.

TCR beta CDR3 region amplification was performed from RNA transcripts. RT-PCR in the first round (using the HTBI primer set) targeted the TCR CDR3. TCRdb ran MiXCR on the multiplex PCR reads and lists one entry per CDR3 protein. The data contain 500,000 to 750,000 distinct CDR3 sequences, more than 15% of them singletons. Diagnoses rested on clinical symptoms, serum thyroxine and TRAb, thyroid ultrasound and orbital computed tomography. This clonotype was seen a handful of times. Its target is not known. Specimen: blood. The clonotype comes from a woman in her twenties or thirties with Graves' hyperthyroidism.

The CDR3 reads CASSLRGIRISEQYF. DNA for the CDR3: TGTGCCAGCAGCTTAAGGGGTATTCGGATCTCCGAGCAGTACTTC. This chain connects TRBV7-9 to TRBJ2-7; D might be TRBD1 (5 bases). Trimming removed 2 bases at V and 6 bases at J, with 17 bases between. The CDR3 contains 15 residues. The germline CDR1 and CDR2 sequences are SEHNR and FQNEAQ (reference sequence).